Listed below are T cell receptor beta chains from one sample, sequenced in a study of T cell changes during pregnancy in multiple sclerosis. TCRdb's table, derived via immunoSEQ multiplex PCR, lists solely in-frame clones and lacks some. The sample records about 48,000 clones, approximately 92% being singletons. The source was CD4+ T cells from peripheral blood mononuclear cells, collected in the second trimester of pregnancy. These TCRs come from a female donor in good health, enrolled as a control in a pregnancy study. The CDR3 runs from the conserved cysteine through the conserved F or W. A D gene is named only where the DNA matches it firmly. Some rows have no size entry. The others give once, few or many, or a class for an expanded clone.

j_call v_call d_call clone_size cdr3_aa cdr3_nt
TRBJ1-2 TRBV19 - - CASKKRRDNGYTF TGTGCCAGTAAGAAGAGACGGGACAATGGCTACACCTTC
TRBJ1-2 TRBV27 TRBD1 - CASSLKGGNYGYTF TGTGCCAGCAGTTTAAAAGGGGGCAACTATGGCTACACCTTC
TRBJ2-1 TRBV10-3 TRBD2 - CAISEEPREGYEQFF TGTGCCATCAGTGAGGAGCCCCGGGAGGGCTATGAGCAGTTCTTC
TRBJ2-3 TRBV4-2 TRBD2 few CASSQEGTSGGSTDTQYF TGTGCCAGCAGCCAAGAAGGGACTAGCGGGGGTAGCACAGATACGCAGTATTTT
TRBJ1-3 TRBV5-5 - - CASSPQAVYGNTIYF TGTGCCAGCAGCCCCCAGGCCGTTTATGGAAACACCATATATTTT
TRBJ1-2 TRBV7-9 - - CASSLLDYGYTF TGTGCCAGCAGCTTATTAGACTATGGCTACACCTTC
TRBJ1-2 TRBV6-1 TRBD1 - CASKKRQGNYGYTF TGTGCCAGCAAAAAAAGACAGGGGAACTATGGCTACACCTTC
TRBJ1-2 TRBV28 - - CASSLGGKYGYTF TGTGCCAGCAGTTTAGGCGGGAAATATGGCTACACCTTC
TRBJ1-4 TRBV5-1 - once CASSGPEGADEKLFF TGCGCCAGCAGCGGACCCGAGGGCGCGGATGAAAAACTGTTTTTT
TRBJ2-1 TRBV6-5 TRBD2 once CASRRAGGYEQFF TGTGCCAGCCGTAGAGCGGGAGGATATGAGCAGTTCTTC
TRBJ2-1 TRBV21-1 - - CASSSPGLAYEQFF TGTGCCAGCAGCTCTCCGGGACTAGCATATGAGCAGTTCTTC
TRBJ1-2 TRBV5-4 TRBD1 - CASSLLAAGGLYGYTF TGTGCCAGCAGCTTATTGGCAGCAGGGGGCCTCTATGGCTACACCTTC
TRBJ1-1 TRBV19 - - CASIPLGGRSTEAFF TGTGCCAGTATTCCTTTAGGAGGGAGAAGCACTGAAGCTTTCTTT
TRBJ1-2 TRBV19 - - CASSLATNYGYTF TGTGCCAGTAGTTTGGCCACCAACTATGGCTACACCTTC
TRBJ1-3 TRBV5-6 - - CASSLEGDNSGNTIYF TGTGCCAGCAGCTTGGAAGGGGACAACTCTGGAAACACCATATATTTT
TRBJ1-4 TRBV7-9 - - CASSPQQVGNEKLFF TGTGCCAGCAGCCCTCAACAGGTTGGGAATGAAAAACTGTTTTTT
TRBJ2-3 TRBV2 TRBD2 few CASSRASGKLLTDTQYF TGTGCCAGCAGTAGGGCTAGCGGAAAACTACTCACAGATACGCAGTATTTT
TRBJ1-6 TRBV5-4 TRBD1 - CASSQGAGSPLHF TGTGCCAGCAGCCAGGGGGCAGGTTCACCCCTCCACTTT
TRBJ2-3 TRBV19 - - CASSNRYTDTQYF TGTGCCAGTAGCAACAGATACACAGATACGCAGTATTTT
TRBJ1-1 TRBV9 - - CASSDAGYQGEAFF TGTGCCAGCAGCGACGCAGGCTACCAGGGTGAAGCTTTCTTT
TRBJ1-2 TRBV4-1 - - CASSPSEGERGYTF TGCGCCAGCAGCCCCTCCGAGGGGGAGAGAGGCTACACCTTC
TRBJ1-5 TRBV29-1 - - CSVASGSNQPQHF TGCAGCGTTGCCTCAGGTAGCAATCAGCCCCAGCATTTT
TRBJ2-7 TRBV6-1 - - CASTEGYEQYF TGTGCCAGCACGGAGGGTTACGAGCAGTACTTC
TRBJ1-1 TRBV6-1 TRBD1 - CASTGGGTEAFF TGTGCCAGCACAGGGGGAGGAACTGAAGCTTTCTTT
TRBJ2-1 TRBV11-3 - - CASSLEASSYNEQFF TGTGCCAGCAGCTTAGAAGCGAGCTCCTACAATGAGCAGTTCTTC
TRBJ2-2 TRBV6-6 TRBD1 - CASNTGGVAGELFF TGTGCCAGCAACACAGGGGGCGTCGCCGGGGAGCTGTTTTTT
TRBJ2-7 TRBV6-5 TRBD1 - CASSSDRGFEQYF TGTGCCAGCAGTTCGGACAGGGGTTTCGAGCAGTACTTC
TRBJ2-3 TRBV14 - - CASSPFGGGSADTQYF TGTGCCAGCAGCCCCTTCGGAGGAGGGAGTGCAGATACGCAGTATTTT
TRBJ1-1 TRBV28 - - CASRLQGIRTEAFF TGTGCCAGCAGATTACAGGGAATAAGGACTGAAGCTTTCTTT
TRBJ1-5 TRBV5-3 - - CARSPRGNYSNQPQHF TGTGCCAGAAGCCCCCGAGGGAATTATAGCAATCAGCCCCAGCATTTT
TRBJ2-2 TRBV18 - - CASSPGQANTGELFF TGTGCCAGCTCCCCGGGACAAGCCAACACCGGGGAGCTGTTTTTT
TRBJ1-5 TRBV7-8 - once CASSLDSGNQPQHF TGTGCCAGCAGCTTAGACAGTGGCAATCAGCCCCAGCATTTT
TRBJ2-1 TRBV7-6 TRBD2 - CASSLGTSGRYNEQFF TGTGCCAGCAGCTTAGGGACTAGCGGGAGGTACAATGAGCAGTTCTTC
TRBJ1-1 TRBV28 - - CATRGPNTEAFF TGTGCCACGCGAGGGCCAAACACTGAAGCTTTCTTT
TRBJ2-5 TRBV11-2 - - CASSRSRGRRQETQYF TGTGCCAGCAGCCGATCCAGGGGAAGGAGGCAAGAGACCCAGTACTTC
TRBJ2-1 TRBV19 TRBD2 - CASSIRLAGGWDEQFF TGTGCCAGTAGTATACGACTAGCGGGAGGTTGGGATGAGCAGTTCTTC
TRBJ1-2 TRBV9 - - CASSVVAVNYGYTF TGTGCCAGCAGCGTAGTGGCAGTTAACTATGGCTACACCTTC
TRBJ1-3 TRBV7-9 TRBD1 - CASSPLPGTGGSSGNTIYF TGTGCCAGCAGCCCGTTACCGGGGACAGGGGGCTCTTCTGGAAACACCATATATTTT
TRBJ2-2 TRBV7-9 - - CASSRNPGEGAGELFF TGTGCCAGCAGCCGAAACCCCGGGGAAGGCGCCGGGGAGCTGTTTTTT
TRBJ1-3 TRBV15 - - CATSRDGTIGNTIYF TGTGCCACCAGCAGAGATGGGACAATCGGAAACACCATATATTTT
TRBJ1-1 TRBV30 - - CAWRNEVNTEAFF TGTGCCTGGAGAAATGAGGTTAACACTGAAGCTTTCTTT
TRBJ2-5 TRBV28 TRBD2 - CATSFQRELKTQYF TGTGCCACGAGCTTCCAGCGGGAGCTAAAGACCCAGTACTTC
TRBJ2-7 TRBV13 TRBD2 - CASSKSSGTLYEQYF TGTGCCAGCAGCAAATCTAGCGGGACCCTCTACGAGCAGTACTTC
TRBJ1-2 TRBV9 TRBD1 - CASSSGTGGNYGYTF TGTGCCAGCAGCTCCGGGACAGGGGGCAACTATGGCTACACCTTC
TRBJ2-5 TRBV5-1 - - CASSVTTGGEETQYF TGCGCCAGCAGTGTTACGACCGGAGGAGAAGAGACCCAGTACTTC
TRBJ2-2 TRBV4-3 TRBD2 - CASSLTSGRRGTGELFF TGCGCCAGCAGCCTGACTAGCGGGAGACGTGGCACCGGGGAGCTGTTTTTT
TRBJ2-3 TRBV7-2 TRBD2 once CASSFLPLAGVRGDTQYF TGTGCCAGCAGCTTCCTACCTCTAGCGGGAGTTCGTGGAGATACGCAGTATTTT
TRBJ1-1 TRBV7-9 - few CASSLSTGNTEAFF TGTGCCAGCAGCTTGTCGACAGGGAACACTGAAGCTTTCTTT
TRBJ2-2 TRBV19 - - CASSIHRDGELFF TGTGCCAGTAGTATACATCGGGACGGGGAGCTGTTTTTT
TRBJ2-3 TRBV2 - - CASDEGMRDTQYF TGTGCCAGCGACGAGGGAATGAGAGATACGCAGTATTTT
TRBJ1-6 TRBV19 TRBD1 - CASSPGTGGGSPLHF TGTGCCAGTAGCCCTGGGACAGGGGGCGGTTCACCCCTCCACTTT
TRBJ2-7 TRBV18 TRBD1 - CASSPPTGEREPYEQYF TGTGCCAGCTCACCACCAACAGGGGAAAGAGAACCCTACGAGCAGTACTTC
TRBJ1-4 TRBV18 - - CASSSTNEKLFF TGTGCCAGCTCCTCGACTAATGAAAAACTGTTTTTT